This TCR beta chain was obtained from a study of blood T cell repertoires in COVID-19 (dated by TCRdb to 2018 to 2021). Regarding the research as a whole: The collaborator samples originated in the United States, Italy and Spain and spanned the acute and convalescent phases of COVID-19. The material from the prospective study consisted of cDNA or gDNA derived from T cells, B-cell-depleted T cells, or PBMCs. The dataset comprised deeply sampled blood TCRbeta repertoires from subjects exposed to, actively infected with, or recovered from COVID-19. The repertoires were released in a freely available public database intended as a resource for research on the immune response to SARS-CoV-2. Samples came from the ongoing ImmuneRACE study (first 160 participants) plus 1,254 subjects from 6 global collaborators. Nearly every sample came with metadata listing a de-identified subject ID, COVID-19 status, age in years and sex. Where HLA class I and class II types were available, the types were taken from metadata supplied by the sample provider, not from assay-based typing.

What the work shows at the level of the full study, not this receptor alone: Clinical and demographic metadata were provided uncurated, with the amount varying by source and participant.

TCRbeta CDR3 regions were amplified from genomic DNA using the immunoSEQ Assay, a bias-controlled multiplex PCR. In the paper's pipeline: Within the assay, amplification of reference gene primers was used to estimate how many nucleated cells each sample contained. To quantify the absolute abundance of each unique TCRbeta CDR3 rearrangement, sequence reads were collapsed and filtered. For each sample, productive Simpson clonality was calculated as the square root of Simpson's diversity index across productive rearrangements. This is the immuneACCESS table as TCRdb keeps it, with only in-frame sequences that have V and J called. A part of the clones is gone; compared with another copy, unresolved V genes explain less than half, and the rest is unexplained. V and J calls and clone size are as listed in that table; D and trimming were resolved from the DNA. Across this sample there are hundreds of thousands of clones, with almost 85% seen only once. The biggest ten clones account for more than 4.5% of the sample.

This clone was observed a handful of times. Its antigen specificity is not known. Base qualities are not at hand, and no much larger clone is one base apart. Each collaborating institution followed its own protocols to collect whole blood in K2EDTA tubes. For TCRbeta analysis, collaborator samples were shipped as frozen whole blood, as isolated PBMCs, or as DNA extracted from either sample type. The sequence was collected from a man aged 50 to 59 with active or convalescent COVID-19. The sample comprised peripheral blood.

The DNA sequence reads TGCGCCCAATCGGGAGGGGGTGTACCTGAAGCTTTCTTT. Translated, it reads CAQSGGGVPEAFF. The chain is encoded by TRBV23-1 joined to TRBJ1-1; the D gene is possibly TRBD1, with 6 bases matching. TRBV23-1 is an ORF; its function is uncertain. Including cysteine and phenylalanine, the CDR3 has 13 amino acids. CDR3 DNA only is kept here, 39 bases in frame from base 1. Trimming removed 11 bases from V and 6 bases from J, leaving 19 bases between the germline ends.